This TCR beta chain was identified in a study of CD4 T cells in relation to SARS-CoV-2 and coronaviruses. Whole-study context: PBMCs were cultured with antigen for roughly 11 days before TCR beta sequencing. General study findings and limits: In roughly 60% of donors, memory CD4+ clonotypes crossrecognized SARS-CoV-2 and at least one common cold coronavirus spike. SARS-CoV-2-driven expansion was significantly weaker in crossreactive than monoreactive clones.

This CDR3 is 13 amino acids long. In germline, CDR1 is LGHDT, CDR2 YNNKEL (reference sequence). Deletions cut 1 base from V and 5 bases from J, with 6 bases between. CD4+ T cells from unexposed donors were obtained before the COVID-19 pandemic (2011-2018). The cells were cultured for around ten days before CD4+ T cells were isolated. Cells permitting, SARS-CoV-2 S/N and four cold-coronavirus spikes were tested on unexposed-donor CD4+ T cells. The repertoire was sequenced with immunoSEQ multiplex PCR; TCRdb's copy has only in-frame clones and lacks some. The sample consists of around 25,000 clones, around 76% of them appearing once. Note on this clone: Its antigen is currently unknown.

This sequence was found in a human donor in good health. The sample comprised CD4+ T cells from PBMCs, cultured in vitro. The chain carries TRBV3-1 (or the pseudogene TRBV3-2) and TRBJ1-5; D is undetermined. The CDR3 DNA reads TGTGCCAGCAGCCAAGGAGTGGATCAGCCCCAGCATTTT. Protein sequence: CASSQGVDQPQHF.